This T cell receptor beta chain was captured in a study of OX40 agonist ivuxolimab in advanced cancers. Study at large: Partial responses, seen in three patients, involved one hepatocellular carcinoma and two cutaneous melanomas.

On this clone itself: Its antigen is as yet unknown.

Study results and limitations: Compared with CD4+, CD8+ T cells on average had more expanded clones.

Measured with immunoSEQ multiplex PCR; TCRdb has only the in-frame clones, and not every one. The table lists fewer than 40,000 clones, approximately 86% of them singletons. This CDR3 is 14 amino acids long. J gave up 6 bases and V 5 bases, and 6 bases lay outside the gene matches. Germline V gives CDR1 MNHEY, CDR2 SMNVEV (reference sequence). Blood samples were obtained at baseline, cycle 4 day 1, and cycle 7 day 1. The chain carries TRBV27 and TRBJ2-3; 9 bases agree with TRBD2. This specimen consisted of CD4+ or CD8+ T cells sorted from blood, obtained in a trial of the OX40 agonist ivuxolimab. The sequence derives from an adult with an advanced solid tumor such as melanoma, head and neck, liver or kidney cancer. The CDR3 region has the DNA TGTGCCAGCAGTCACCGACTAGCGGCTGATACGCAGTATTTT. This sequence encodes CASSHRLAADTQYF.